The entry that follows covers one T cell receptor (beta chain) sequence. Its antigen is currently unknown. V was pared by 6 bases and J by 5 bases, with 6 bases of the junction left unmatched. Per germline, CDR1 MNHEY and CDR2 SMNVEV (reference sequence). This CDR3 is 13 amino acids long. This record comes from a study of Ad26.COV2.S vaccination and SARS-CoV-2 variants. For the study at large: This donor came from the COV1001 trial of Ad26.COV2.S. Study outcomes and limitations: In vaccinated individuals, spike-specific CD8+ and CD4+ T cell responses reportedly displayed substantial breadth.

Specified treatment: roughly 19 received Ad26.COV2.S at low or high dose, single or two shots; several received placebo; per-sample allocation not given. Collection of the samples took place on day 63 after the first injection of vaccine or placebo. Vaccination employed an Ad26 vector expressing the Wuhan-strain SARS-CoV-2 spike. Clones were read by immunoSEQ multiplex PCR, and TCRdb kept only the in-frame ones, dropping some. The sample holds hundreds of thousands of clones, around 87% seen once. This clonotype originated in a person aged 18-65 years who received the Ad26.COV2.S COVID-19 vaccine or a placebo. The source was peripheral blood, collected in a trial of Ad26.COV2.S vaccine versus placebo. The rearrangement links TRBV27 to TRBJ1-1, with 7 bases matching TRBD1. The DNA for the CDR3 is TGTGCCAGCAGAAGGGGGCTGGGGACTGAAGCTTTCTTT. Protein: CASRRGLGTEAFF.